The clone carrying this T cell receptor (beta chain) occurred a few times. These data come from a study of T cells after yellow fever vaccination. TCRdb itself ran the 5' RACE reads through MiXCR, one entry per CDR3 protein. Of some 560,000 distinct CDR3 sequences listed, roughly a fifth are singletons. The V and J ends lost 1 base and 0 bases respectively, with 19 bases between them. This CDR3 is built from 18 residues. CDR1 SGHAT and CDR2 FQNNGV come from the germline V gene. The sequence came from a man between 25 and 39 years old who received the YFV17D yellow fever vaccine. The rearrangement joins TRBV11-2 to TRBJ2-7; no clear D. This material consisted of PBMCs, taken 15 days after the yellow fever booster vaccination. The DNA of the CDR3 is TGTGCCAGCAGCTTAGTGGTAGACCCCAAAAAAAACTCCTACGAGCAGTACTTC. It codes for CASSLVVDPKKNSYEQYF.